This passage covers 27 T cell receptor beta chains from one sample sequenced in a study of shared clonotypes between healthy human individuals. Assay: immunoSEQ multiplex PCR; the TCRdb copy retains only in-frame clones and omits some. Found here are about 380,000 clones, approximately 96% of them singletons; the top ten hold 0.25% to 0.35%. The specimen was memory CD8+ T cells sorted from blood. Subset given: CD45RO+ cells pooled with CCR7-negative TemRA cells. The receptors here all came from a man aged 30-40 years in good health.

The chain combines TRBV7-2 with TRBJ2-7; D is undetermined. V was shortened by 3 bases and J by 0 bases, with 12 bases between the two germline ends. The germline CDR1 and CDR2 sequences are SGHTA and FQGNSA. This CDR3 has 15 amino acids. The CDR3 region has the DNA TGTGCCAGCAGCTTTCGAAGTTTAATCTCCTACGAGCAGTACTTC. Translated, it gives CASSFRSLISYEQYF. The variable domain in full, with the rest retrieved from reference TRBV7-2 and TRBJ2-7, is GAGVSQSPSNKVTEKGKDVELRCDPISGHTALYWYRQSLGQGLEFLIYFQGNSAPDKSGLPSDRFSAERTGGSVSTLTIQRTQQEDSAVYLCASSFRSLISYEQYFGPGTRLTVT.

The chain carries TRBV25-1 and TRBJ2-1; D unresolved. Germline lookup yields CDR1 MGHDK and CDR2 SYGVNS. The CDR3 sequence is 13 residues long. V lost 4 bases and J lost 6, with 10 bases in between. The CDR3 reads CASSVSRANEQFF. The CDR3 DNA sequence: TGTGCCAGCAGTGTATCTAGGGCCAATGAGCAGTTCTTC.

The rearrangement links TRBV30 to TRBJ1-5; 7 bases agree with TRBD1. V trimming: 2 bases; J trimming: 3 bases; junction bases outside the gene matches: 7. The V gene's germline CDR1 is GTSNPN and CDR2 SVGIG (reference sequence). The CDR3 is 15 residues long. The CDR3 DNA follows: TGTGCCTGGAGTAGAGGGACAGCTATCAATCAGCCCCAGCATTTT. Translated, it gives CAWSRGTAINQPQHF.

The chain employs TRBV30 and TRBJ2-6; maybe TRBD1 (6 bases). Deletions cut 6 bases from V and 0 bases from J, with 9 bases between. The germline CDR1 and CDR2 sequences are GTSNPN and SVGIG (reference sequence). The CDR3 loop spans 14 amino acids. CDR3 residues: CACTTGSGANVLTF. CDR3 in DNA: TGTGCCTGTACGACAGGCTCTGGGGCCAACGTCCTGACTTTC.

The chain uses TRBV6-1 and TRBJ2-2; TRBD1 aligns across 9 bases. This CDR3 contains 14 residues. Unmatched junction bases numbered 9, after V lost 11 bases and J lost 5 bases. Germline V gene sequence: CDR1 MNHNS, CDR2 SASEGT. This chain's CDR3 is CALRQGEWTGELFF. The CDR3 DNA sequence: TGTGCCTTAAGACAGGGGGAATGGACCGGGGAGCTGTTTTTT.

This CDR3 is CASSETSGIYNEQFF. CDR3 sequence (DNA): TGTGCCAGCAGCGAGACTAGCGGGATCTACAATGAGCAGTTCTTC. V and J are TRBV9 and TRBJ2-1; 11 bases agree with TRBD2. This CDR3 region has 15 residues. CDR1 is SGDLS, CDR2 YYNGEE, per germline. The V and J ends lost 3 bases and 3 bases, in that order; junction bases with no gene match: 2.

This chain joins TRBV7-4 and TRBJ2-7; no clear D. The germline V gene encodes CDR1 SGHVT and CDR2 SQSDAQ. The CDR3 is made up of 12 amino acids. Trimming stripped 0 bases from V and 3 bases from J, with 3 bases between. The CDR3 DNA reads TGTGCCAGCAGCTTAGCCAACTACGAGCAGTACTTC. Its translation is CASSLANYEQYF.

This clone appeared a single time. The chain has TRBV7-9 and TRBJ2-5, with D perhaps being TRBD1 or TRBD2 (5 bases each). Germline CDR1 and CDR2: SEHNR and FQNEAQ (reference sequence). V shed 5 bases and J shed 5 bases, with 30 bases lying between them. This CDR3 region has 19 residues. The CDR3 sequence: CASSPQGSKRGFISETQYF. DNA for the CDR3: TGTGCCAGCAGCCCCCAAGGGTCAAAGAGGGGTTTTATTTCGGAGACCCAGTACTTC.

This rearrangement joins TRBV5-1 to TRBJ2-7; 10 nucleotides match TRBD2. The V and J ends lost 1 base and 0 bases, in that order; junction bases with no gene match: 4. Looked up from germline, CDR1 is SGHRS and CDR2 is YFSETQ. The CDR3 spans 16 residues. CDR3 residues: CASSLRASGSSYEQYF. The CDR3 DNA reads as TGCGCCAGCAGCTTGAGGGCTAGCGGGAGCTCCTACGAGCAGTACTTC.

The rearrangement links TRBV7-2 to TRBJ2-4; the D is unclear. This CDR3 region has 15 residues. Trimming left V 2 bases short and J 0 bases short, with 8 bases between. Germline values: CDR1 SGHTA, CDR2 FQGNSA. DNA for the CDR3: TGTGCCAGCAGCTTATATCCCTTAGCCAAAAACATTCAGTACTTC. This codes for CASSLYPLAKNIQYF.

The V gene is TRBV10-3, the J gene TRBJ2-1; possibly TRBD2 for D (7 bases). Germline V gene data show CDR1 as ENHRY and CDR2 as SYGVKD. The CDR3 runs 16 residues. Deletions cut 0 bases from V and 7 bases from J, with 16 bases between. CDR3 sequence: CAISESVRERGNEQFF. The CDR3 coding sequence is TGTGCCATCAGTGAGTCTGTGCGGGAGAGGGGGAATGAGCAGTTCTTC.

DNA of the CDR3: TGTGCCAGCAGTCCCCCCTCTTATGGCTACACCTTC. It is translated as CASSPPSYGYTF. The chain combines TRBV28 with TRBJ1-2; no firm D call. Germline V lookup: CDR1 MDHEN, CDR2 SYDVKM. The CDR3 has 12 residues. V was clipped by 5 bases and J by 5 bases, with 9 bases between them.

This chain connects TRBV1 to TRBJ2-3; TRBD2 was called by the table and not checked on the DNA. TRBV1 is a known pseudogene. The CDR3 spans 14 residues. CDR3 protein: CTSSQLAGGGSQYF. The CDR3, as DNA: TGCACCAGCAGCCAGCTAGCGGGAGGTGGGTCGCAGTATTTT.

Comment on this clone: Other DNA sequences within the sample encode an identical CDR3. This chain uses TRBV11-2 with TRBJ2-7; TRBD1 matches 7 bases. V lost 6 bases, J lost 4 bases, and 3 bases stayed unmatched. Germline V gene lookup returns CDR1 SGHAT and CDR2 FQNNGV. CDR3 length: 12 amino acids. The CDR3 region is CASSLGQYEQYF. The CDR3 DNA follows: TGTGCCAGCAGTTTGGGACAGTACGAGCAGTACTTC. The whole variable domain, filled in from reference TRBV11-2 and TRBJ2-7, reads EAGVAQSPRYKIIEKRQSVAFWCNPISGHATLYWYQQILGQGPKLLIQFQNNGVVDDSQLPKDRFSAERLKGVDSTLKIQPAKLEDSAVYLCASSLGQYEQYFGPGTRLTVT.

This sequence joins TRBV4-1 and TRBJ2-1, with TRBD2 matching over 10 bases. CDR1 is MGHRA, CDR2 YSYEKL, per germline. CDR3 length: 18 amino acids. V shed 0 bases, J shed 6 bases, and the junction held 11 bases outside the gene matches. CDR3 nucleotide sequence: TGCGCCAGCAGCCAAGAACCGAGCGGGAGGGCCCGTCTCAATGAGCAGTTCTTC. Protein: CASSQEPSGRARLNEQFF.

The chain employs TRBV11-2 and TRBJ2-4; 7 bases agree with TRBD2. This CDR3 spans 14 amino acids. V gave up 6 bases and J gave up 5 bases; unmatched junction bases: 7. Per the germline V gene, CDR1 is SGHAT and CDR2 is FQNNGV. The DNA of the CDR3 is TGTGCCAGCAGTCACGGGACTAAAGAAAACATTCAGTACTTC. Protein product: CASSHGTKENIQYF.

The rearrangement uses TRBV28 and TRBJ2-7; 9 nucleotides line up with TRBD1. The J segment lost 7 bases and the V segment lost 3 bases, leaving 10 bases of the junction unmatched. The CDR3 length is 15 residues. Germline CDR1 and CDR2: MDHEN and SYDVKM. The CDR3 DNA reads TGTGCCAGCAGTTTGGCCCGGACAGGGGCGGCTGAGCAGTACTTC. The encoded protein is CASSLARTGAAEQYF.

This clone has a handful of counts. V gene TRBV28 combines with J gene TRBJ1-2, with 7 bases aligning to TRBD1. J gave up 6 bases and V 6 bases, and 10 bases lay outside the gene matches. This CDR3 has 14 amino acids. Germline V gene lookup returns CDR1 MDHEN and CDR2 SYDVKM. As DNA, the CDR3 is TGTGCCAGCAGGTGGATACAGGGGAGGGATGGCTACACCTTC. Translation gives CASRWIQGRDGYTF.

This clone was seen a single time. This rearrangement joins TRBV28 to TRBJ1-1; TRBD1 matches 8 bases. The germline CDR1 and CDR2 sequences are MDHEN and SYDVKM. This CDR3 has 17 amino acids. V was clipped by 2 bases and J by 0 bases; unmatched bases: 8. The CDR3 sequence: CASSLVKAGGVNTEAFF. CDR3 coding DNA: TGTGCCAGCAGTTTAGTTAAGGCAGGGGGCGTGAACACTGAAGCTTTCTTT.

The J gene is TRBJ2-7, the V gene TRBV7-2, with no clear D. Germline V gives CDR1 SGHTA, CDR2 FQGNSA. V lost 2 bases to trimming and J lost 5 bases, with 1 base between them. CDR3 length: 10 amino acids. The CDR3 DNA is TGTGCCAGCAGCTTACACGAGCAGTACTTC. Translated: CASSLHEQYF.

This clone turned up a few times. The chain recombines TRBV29-1 with TRBJ2-3; D gene unclear. CDR3 length: 13 residues. Germline V lookup: CDR1 SQVTM, CDR2 ANQGSEA. The V end was cut by 6 bases, the J end by 0 bases, with 10 bases between. CDR3 residues: CSVCRVSTDTQYF. CDR3 in DNA: TGCAGCGTCTGCAGAGTAAGCACAGATACGCAGTATTTT.

This chain links TRBV6-1 with TRBJ2-1; D unclear. CDR3 length: 13 amino acids. With 6 bases removed from V and 6 bases from J, the gap between germline ends came to 12 bases. Germline V gives CDR1 MNHNS, CDR2 SASEGT. CDR3 in DNA: TGTGCCAGCAGGGAGTTGGGTCCCAATGAGCAGTTCTTC. Its translation: CASRELGPNEQFF.

This chain uses TRBV6-6 with TRBJ2-7; D is perhaps TRBD1 (6 bases). Germline V gives CDR1 MNHNY, CDR2 SVGAGI (reference sequence). CDR3 length: 16 amino acids. Trimming took off 4 bases at V and 5 bases at J, with 21 bases between the two ends. The CDR3 protein is CASSWTVGQGANEQYF. The CDR3 DNA reads TGTGCCAGCAGTTGGACAGTCGGGCAGGGAGCCAACGAGCAGTACTTC.

This clone was counted a single time. V is TRBV27 and J is TRBJ2-1; 7 nucleotides line up with TRBD2. V trimming: 6 bases; J trimming: 0 bases; junction bases outside the gene matches: 26. The length of the CDR3 is 22 residues. From germline, CDR1 is MNHEY and CDR2 SMNVEV (reference sequence). The CDR3 is CASRVFQHSSGLYLSSYNEQFF. CDR3 coding DNA: TGTGCCAGCAGAGTCTTCCAACATTCTAGCGGTCTTTACCTAAGCTCCTACAATGAGCAGTTCTTC.

This chain uses TRBV5-1 with TRBJ2-3; 8 bases map to TRBD2. This CDR3 is 15 amino acids long. Germline CDR1 reads SGHRS; CDR2 reads YFSETQ. V lost 1 base and J lost 5; bases outside the gene matches: 6. The CDR3 DNA reads TGCGCCAGCAGCTTGTTTGGACTAGCAGGAGATACGCAGTATTTT. Protein product: CASSLFGLAGDTQYF.

The V and J genes are TRBV11-1 and TRBJ1-1, with TRBD1 as a possible D gene (6 bases). Germline CDR1 SGHAT, CDR2 FQDESV (reference sequence). Trimming took 7 bases from V and 0 from J, leaving 12 bases between them. CDR3 size: 14 residues. Written as DNA, the CDR3 is TGTGCCAGCACAAGTCGGACAGTGAACACTGAAGCTTTCTTT. It specifies CASTSRTVNTEAFF.

The chain carries TRBV7-3 and TRBJ2-2; 7 bases align to TRBD1. The germline V gene has CDR1 SGHTA and CDR2 FQGTGA. V lost 5 bases to trimming and J lost 7 bases; unmatched junction nucleotides: 1. The CDR3 is made up of 12 amino acids. The chain's CDR3 is CASSRQGGELFF. In nucleotides, the CDR3 is TGTGCCAGCAGCCGACAGGGCGGGGAGCTGTTTTTT.